The clone carrying this T cell receptor beta chain turned up a few times. Its matching antigen is unknown. This specimen comes from a study of blood T cells in healthy people across ages. Broader study findings: Any changes in expanded clonotypes were possibly confounded, as donor CMV status remained unknown.

The authors ran a second PCR of roughly 6 to 12 cycles using a sample-barcoded 5' primer and a J-beta primer mix. TCRdb redid the calling of the 5' RACE reads with MiXCR, one entry per CDR3 protein. The sample carries around 1,000,000 distinct CDR3 sequences, approximately 25% recorded once. This sample also appeared in a second study, on T cells of mothers and their children. That report adds: Thymic selection shapes TCR recombination output similarly in related and unrelated pairs.

The specimen sequenced was blood. This TCR derives from a girl aged 2 to 9 in good health.

The CDR3 sequence: CASSYVASYGYTF. CDR3 DNA sequence: TGTGCCAGCAGTTACGTGGCCTCCTATGGCTACACCTTC. The V call is TRBV6-5, the J call TRBJ1-2; D unclear. CDR3 size: 13 residues. V was pared by 2 bases and J by 4 bases, with 8 bases between. The germline CDR1 and CDR2 sequences are MNHEY and SVGAGI.